Below are 9 T cell receptor beta chains sequenced from a single sample in a study of T cells in Graves' hyperthyroidism and ophthalmopathy. Amplification yielded TCR beta CDR3 regions, with RNA transcripts as the source. TCR CDR3 regions were first amplified by RT-PCR with HTBI primers. One entry per CDR3 protein, called by TCRdb with MiXCR from the multiplex PCR reads. The repertoire has more than 500,000 distinct CDR3 sequences, 46% of them found once; the top ten carry about 40%. The sample consisted of peripheral blood or thyroid tissue (not recorded which). The receptors derive from an adult woman with Graves' disease, either hyperthyroidism or ophthalmopathy (not recorded which).

This rearrangement joins TRBV5-6 to TRBJ2-7; perhaps TRBD1 as D (6 bases). Trimming pared 4 bases from V and 3 bases from J, leaving 14 bases between. The CDR3 is 14 amino acids. The V gene's germline CDR1 is SGHDT and CDR2 YYEEEE. The CDR3 DNA sequence: TGTGCCAGCAGCAAAGGGGGAAATTACTACGAGCAGTACTTC. This gives the protein CASSKGGNYYEQYF.

This rearrangement joins TRBV20-1 to TRBJ2-5, with 7 bases aligning to TRBD2. J gave up 5 bases and V 0 bases, and 9 bases lay outside the gene matches. The CDR3 runs 15 residues. The V gene's germline CDR1 is DFQATT and CDR2 SNEGSKA (reference sequence). As DNA, the CDR3 is TGCAGTGCTAGAGATGGCGGGGGAGATCGGGAGACCCAGTACTTC. Translation gives CSARDGGGDRETQYF.

Many counts were recorded for this clonotype. The genes are TRBV11-2 and TRBJ1-3; D is unclear. Germline CDR1 SGHAT, CDR2 FQNNGV. Trimming shortened V by 2 bases and J by 0 bases, and 8 bases separated the two germline ends. The CDR3 has 15 amino acids. The CDR3 spells CASSLIGLSGNTIYF. CDR3 in DNA: TGTGCCAGCAGCTTAATCGGACTCTCTGGAAACACCATATATTTT.

V gene TRBV15 combines with J gene TRBJ2-7; 7 positions match TRBD1. The junction had 2 bases not matched to a gene; V was cut back by 1 base and J by 2 bases. CDR1 is LNHNV and CDR2 is YYDKDF in the germline V gene (reference sequence). This CDR3 contains 14 residues. The CDR3 DNA reads TGTGCCACCAGCAGAGGGACAGGAGCCTACGAGCAGTACTTC. This gives the protein CATSRGTGAYEQYF.

This CDR3 reads CASSLLTHKETQYF. In DNA form, the CDR3 reads TGTGCCAGCAGCTTACTGACTCACAAAGAGACCCAGTACTTC. The chain employs TRBV7-2 and TRBJ2-5; D call uncertain. The CDR3 is made up of 14 amino acids. CDR1 and CDR2 from the germline V gene are SGHTA and FQGNSA. Trimming left V 2 bases short and J 3 bases short, with 10 bases between.

This clonotype appeared a single time. This chain joins TRBV19 and TRBJ1-5, with D uncertain. The CDR3 consists of 15 residues. Germline CDR1 and CDR2: LNHDA and SQIVND (reference sequence). Trimming shortened V by 3 bases and J by 3 bases, and 12 bases separated the two germline ends. As DNA, the CDR3 is TGTGCCAGTAGTATTGGGGTCAGAAACAATCAGCCCCAGCATTTT. Protein product: CASSIGVRNNQPQHF.

This chain joins TRBV12-3 or TRBV12-4 and TRBJ1-1; D possibly corresponds to TRBD1 (6 bases). V was pared by 6 bases and J by 1 base, with 12 bases between. The CDR3 is made up of 14 amino acids. This CDR3 reads CASRYLGGNTEAFF. As DNA, the CDR3 is TGTGCCAGCAGGTACCTAGGGGGGAACACTGAAGCTTTCTTT.

This chain joins TRBV10-3 and TRBJ2-5; 8 bases align to TRBD1. Germline trimming cut 4 bases from V and 4 bases from J; bases unmatched to any gene: 8. Germline V gives CDR1 ENHRY, CDR2 SYGVKD. This CDR3 is 15 amino acids long. Written as DNA, the CDR3 is TGTGCCATCAGTGTAGGAACCGGGACAGGAGAGACCCAGTACTTC. It codes for CAISVGTGTGETQYF.

The J gene is TRBJ2-6, the V gene TRBV6-2 or TRBV6-3; D remains ambiguous. Germline CDR1 reads MNHEY; CDR2 reads SVGEGT. The CDR3 contains 11 residues. CDR3 protein: CLTSGANVLTF. CDR3 sequence (DNA): TGTCTTACGTCGGGGGCCAACGTCCTGACTTTC.